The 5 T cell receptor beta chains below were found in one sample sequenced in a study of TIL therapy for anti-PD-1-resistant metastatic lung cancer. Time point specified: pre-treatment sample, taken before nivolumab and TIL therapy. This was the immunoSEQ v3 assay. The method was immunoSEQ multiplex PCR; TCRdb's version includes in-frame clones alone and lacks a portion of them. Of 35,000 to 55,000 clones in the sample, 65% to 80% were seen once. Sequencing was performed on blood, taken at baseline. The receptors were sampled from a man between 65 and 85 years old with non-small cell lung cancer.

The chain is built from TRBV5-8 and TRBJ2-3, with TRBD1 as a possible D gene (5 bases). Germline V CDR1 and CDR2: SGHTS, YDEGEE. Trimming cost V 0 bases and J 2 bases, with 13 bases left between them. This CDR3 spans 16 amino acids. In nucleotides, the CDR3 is TGTGCCAGCAGCTTGGGGGGCCAAGGGTTCACAGATACGCAGTATTTT. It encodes CASSLGGQGFTDTQYF.

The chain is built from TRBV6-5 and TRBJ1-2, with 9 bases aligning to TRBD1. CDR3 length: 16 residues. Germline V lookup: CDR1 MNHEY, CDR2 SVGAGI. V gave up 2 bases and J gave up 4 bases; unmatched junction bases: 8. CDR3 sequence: CASSYAGTGTLYGYTF. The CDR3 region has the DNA TGTGCCAGCAGTTACGCCGGGACAGGGACCCTCTATGGCTACACCTTC.

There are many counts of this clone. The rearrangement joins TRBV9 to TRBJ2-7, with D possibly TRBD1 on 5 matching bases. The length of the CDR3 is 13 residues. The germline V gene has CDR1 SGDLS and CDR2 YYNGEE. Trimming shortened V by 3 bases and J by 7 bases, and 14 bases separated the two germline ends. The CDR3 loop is CASSEGPTREQYF. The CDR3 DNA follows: TGTGCCAGCAGCGAGGGGCCGACAAGGGAGCAGTACTTC.

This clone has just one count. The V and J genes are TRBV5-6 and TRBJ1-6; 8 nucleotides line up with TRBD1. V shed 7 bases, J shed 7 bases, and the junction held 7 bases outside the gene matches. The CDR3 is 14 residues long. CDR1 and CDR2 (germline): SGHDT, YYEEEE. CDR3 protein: CASSFWTGNSPLHF. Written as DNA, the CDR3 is TGTGCCAGCTCCTTCTGGACAGGGAATTCACCCCTCCACTTT.

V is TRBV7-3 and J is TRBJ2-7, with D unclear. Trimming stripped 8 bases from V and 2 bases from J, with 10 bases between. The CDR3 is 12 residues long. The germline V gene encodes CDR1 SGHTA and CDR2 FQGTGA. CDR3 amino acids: CASSGRTYEQYF. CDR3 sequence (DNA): TGTGCCAGCTCCGGACGCACCTACGAGCAGTACTTC. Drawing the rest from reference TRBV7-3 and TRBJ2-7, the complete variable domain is GAGVSQTPSNKVTEKGKYVELRCDPISGHTALYWYRQSLGQGPEFLIYFQGTGAADDSGLPNDRFFAVRPEGSVSTLKIQRTERGDSAVYLCASSGRTYEQYFGPGTRLTVT.